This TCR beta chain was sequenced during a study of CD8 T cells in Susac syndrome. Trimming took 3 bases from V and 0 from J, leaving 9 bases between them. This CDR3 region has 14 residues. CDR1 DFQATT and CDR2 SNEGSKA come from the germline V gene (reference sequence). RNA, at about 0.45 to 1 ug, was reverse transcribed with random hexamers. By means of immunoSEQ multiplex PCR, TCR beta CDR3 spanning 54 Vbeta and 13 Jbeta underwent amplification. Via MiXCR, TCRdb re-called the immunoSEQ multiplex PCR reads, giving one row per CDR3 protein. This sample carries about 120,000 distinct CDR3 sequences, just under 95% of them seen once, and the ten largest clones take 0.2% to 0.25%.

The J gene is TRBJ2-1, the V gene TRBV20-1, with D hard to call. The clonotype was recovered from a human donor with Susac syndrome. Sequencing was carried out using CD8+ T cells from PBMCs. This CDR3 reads CSARSESSYNEQFF. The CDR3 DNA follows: TGCAGTGCTAGGTCTGAAAGCTCCTACAATGAGCAGTTCTTC.